This entry lists 26 T cell receptor beta chains sequenced from one sample in a study of blood T cells in healthy people across ages. Alongside a J-beta primer mix, a sample-barcoded 5' primer served in a second PCR lasting about 7 to 11 cycles. TCRdb re-called the 5' RACE reads with MiXCR, one entry per CDR3 protein. The profile shows 1.5 million to 2 million distinct CDR3 sequences, about 30% of them singletons. Material: blood. These receptors were obtained from a woman aged 25-40 years in good health.

The table lists this clonotype with many counts. The chain recombines TRBV7-3 with TRBJ2-1; TRBD2 is a possible D gene (6 bases). Germline CDR1 and CDR2: SGHTA and FQGTGA. Trimming removed 5 bases from V and 1 base from J, with 12 bases in between. The CDR3 is made up of 15 amino acids. The CDR3 protein is CASSATSRSYNEQFF. The DNA for the CDR3 is TGTGCCAGCAGCGCAACTAGCCGGTCCTACAATGAGCAGTTCTTC. The full variable domain, its missing parts supplied by reference TRBV7-3 and TRBJ2-1, is GAGVSQTPSNKVTEKGKYVELRCDPISGHTALYWYRQSLGQGPEFLIYFQGTGAADDSGLPNDRFFAVRPEGSVSTLKIQRTERGDSAVYLCASSATSRSYNEQFFGPGTRLTVL.

This clonotype was picked up many times. The gene calls are TRBV29-1 and TRBJ2-6; D not resolved. The CDR3 sequence is 13 residues long. The V and J ends lost 0 bases and 1 base respectively, with 1 base between them. CDR1 is SQVTM and CDR2 is ANQGSEA in the germline V gene. CDR3 nucleotides: TGCAGCGTTGAAGAGTCTGGGGCCAACGTCCTGACTTTC. Encoded protein: CSVEESGANVLTF.

J is TRBJ1-2 and V is TRBV2; D is uncertain. The CDR3 totals 16 residues. Germline values: CDR1 SNHLY, CDR2 FYNNEI. V dropped 3 bases and J dropped 2 bases, with 16 bases sitting between them. This CDR3 is CASSDRVLATNYGYTF. The DNA for the CDR3 is TGTGCCAGCAGTGATCGGGTGCTAGCCACCAACTATGGCTACACCTTC.

This clonotype came up many times. The chain is built from TRBV28 and TRBJ2-3; D assignment may be TRBD1 or TRBD2 (5 bases each). The CDR3 consists of 18 residues. The germline V gene has CDR1 MDHEN and CDR2 SYDVKM. V lost 6 bases and J lost 8, with 30 bases in between. The CDR3 region is CASRESPGAGLISSTQYF. The CDR3 region has the DNA TGTGCCAGCAGGGAGAGCCCCGGGGCGGGCCTGATTAGTAGTACGCAGTATTTT.

V usage is TRBV5-1 and J usage is TRBJ2-2; 9 bases align to TRBD2. This CDR3 has 14 amino acids. Germline loops: CDR1 SGHRS, CDR2 YFSETQ. The V and J ends lost 7 bases and 3 bases, in that order; junction bases with no gene match: 4. CDR3 amino acids: CASSGLAYTGELFF. As DNA, the CDR3 is TGCGCCAGCTCGGGACTAGCCTACACCGGGGAGCTGTTTTTT.

The chain has TRBV19 and TRBJ2-1; 10 bases are a match to TRBD1. The CDR3 has 16 amino acids. V dropped 3 bases and J dropped 7; count of bases not matched to a gene: 9. Germline V gives CDR1 LNHDA, CDR2 SQIVND (reference sequence). DNA of the CDR3: TGTGCCAGTAGTATTTGGGGGACAGGGGCGGGGAATGAGCAGTTCTTC. This gives the protein CASSIWGTGAGNEQFF.

The rearrangement links TRBV20-1 to TRBJ2-7, with a possible D match to TRBD2 (6 bases). Germline V gene sequence: CDR1 DFQATT, CDR2 SNEGSKA (reference sequence). The CDR3 spans 14 residues. The V end lost 5 bases, the J end lost 5 bases, and 19 bases lay between the germline ends. CDR3 nucleotide sequence: TGCAGTGCTCCCAACAGCCCGGGGGTGAACGAGCAGTACTTC. Its translation: CSAPNSPGVNEQYF.

This clonotype was recorded once. Given a much more abundant clone one base away, this may be a read error. The chain is built from TRBV20-1 and TRBJ2-7; TRBD1 matches 8 bases. Trimming took 5 bases from V and 5 from J; bases not matched to a gene: 8. There are 13 residues in the CDR3. The germline CDR1 and CDR2 sequences are DFQATT and SNEGSKA (reference sequence). The CDR3 is CSASGAGGHEQYF. The DNA of the CDR3 is TGCAGTGCTTCCGGGGCAGGGGGCCACGAGCAGTACTTC.

This clonotype was recorded once. One end of the junction varies from germline; a read error may be responsible. The CDR3 coding sequence is TGTGTCAGCAGCTTAGATGCGGGGTACGGGAATGAGCAGTTCTTC. Translated: CVSSLDAGYGNEQFF. The chain has TRBV7-2 and TRBJ2-1; a possible D gene is TRBD2 (6 bases). The CDR3 consists of 15 residues. Looked up from germline, CDR1 is SGHTA and CDR2 is FQGNSA.

This clonotype was recorded once. This chain connects TRBV28 to TRBJ2-1; 10 nucleotides align to TRBD2. V lost 7 bases to trimming and J lost 8 bases; unmatched junction nucleotides: 14. Germline V gene sequence: CDR1 MDHEN, CDR2 SYDVKM. The CDR3 has 16 residues. CDR3 bases: TGTGCCAGCATCTTACGCCAGGGTAGCGGGGGGTATGAGCAGTTCTTC. This translates into CASILRQGSGGYEQFF.

This clonotype was found a few times. V is TRBV5-4 and J is TRBJ2-7, with D perhaps TRBD1 or TRBD2 (5 bases each). Germline CDR1 is SGHNT and CDR2 is YYREEE (reference sequence). CDR3 size: 15 residues. V was clipped by 2 bases and J by 1 base, with 13 bases between them. The CDR3 DNA follows: TGTGCCAGCAGCTTTACTGGGACGATATCCTACGAGCAGTACTTC. It is translated as CASSFTGTISYEQYF.

The rearrangement uses TRBV7-2 and TRBJ1-2; TRBD1 matches 7 bases. Germline CDR1 and CDR2: SGHTA and FQGNSA. J lost 2 bases, V lost 3 bases, and 9 bases had no gene match. CDR3 length equals 16 residues. The CDR3 loop is CASSLETGRLNYGYTF. In nucleotides, the CDR3 is TGTGCCAGCAGCTTGGAGACAGGGAGGTTAAACTATGGCTACACCTTC.

The chain links TRBV12-3 or TRBV12-4 to TRBJ1-6; a possible D gene is TRBD1 (5 bases). V was cut by 1 base and J by 8 bases, with 6 bases left in between. There are 13 residues in the CDR3. Here the CDR3 reads CASSLGGYSPLHF. CDR3 DNA: TGTGCCAGCAGTTTAGGGGGGTATTCACCCCTCCACTTT.

This chain connects TRBV5-1 to TRBJ2-5, with 13 bases lining up with TRBD2. The V segment lost 4 bases and the J segment 11 bases; nucleotides outside the gene matches: 11. The CDR3 loop spans 15 amino acids. Per the germline V gene, CDR1 is SGHRS and CDR2 is YFSETQ. Written as DNA, the CDR3 is TGCGCCAGCAGCATGACTAGCGGGGGGAACAATGAGCAGTACTTC. Its translation: CASSMTSGGNNEQYF.

This chain links TRBV20-1 with TRBJ2-1; D is uncertain. V gave up 4 bases and J gave up 0 bases, with 19 bases separating them. Germline CDR1 and CDR2: DFQATT and SNEGSKA (reference sequence). CDR3 length equals 17 residues. Here the CDR3 reads CSAISTDATNSYNEQFF. In DNA form, the CDR3 reads TGCAGTGCTATCTCAACGGACGCAACTAACTCCTACAATGAGCAGTTCTTC.

This clonotype was recorded a few times. The V gene is TRBV5-5, the J gene TRBJ2-1; no definite D call. The CDR3 totals 14 residues. Germline V gives CDR1 SGHKS, CDR2 YYEKEE (reference sequence). The germline V and J ends were trimmed by 3 bases and 4 bases, with 11 bases remaining between them. The CDR3 DNA is TGTGCCAGCAGCTCTAGGTCTGTTTACAATGAGCAGTTCTTC. This encodes CASSSRSVYNEQFF. Full variable domain (rest looked up from reference TRBV5-5 and TRBJ2-1): DAGVTQSPTHLIKTRGQQVTLRCSPISGHKSVSWYQQVLGQGPQFIFQYYEKEERGRGNFPDRFSARQFPNYSSELNVNALLLGDSALYLCASSSRSVYNEQFFGPGTRLTVL.

There are many counts of this clonotype. The V and J genes are TRBV7-3 and TRBJ2-1; unclear D gene. The CDR3 consists of 14 residues. V was clipped by 1 base and J by 3 bases, with 7 bases between them. The V gene's germline CDR1 is SGHTA and CDR2 FQGTGA. Here the CDR3 DNA reads TGTGCCAGCAGCTTAAATCCCTACTACAATGAGCAGTTCTTC. The encoded protein is CASSLNPYYNEQFF.

The genes are TRBV4-1 and TRBJ1-6; D is unresolved. Germline V gene lookup returns CDR1 MGHRA and CDR2 YSYEKL. The CDR3 spans 15 residues. Trimming removed 1 base at V and 10 bases at J, with 14 bases between. The CDR3 spells CASSQGMSPGSPLHF. The DNA for the CDR3 is TGCGCCAGCAGCCAAGGAATGAGCCCGGGATCACCCCTCCACTTT.

This clonotype has more than one count but fewer than ten. Germline and junction disagree at one end, which may indicate a read error. The chain recombines TRBV6-6 with TRBJ1-2, with D unresolved. The CDR3 sequence is 12 residues long. Germline CDR1 reads MNHNY; CDR2 reads SVGAGI (reference sequence). This chain's CDR3 is CASTEGPYGNTF. The CDR3 region has the DNA TGTGCCAGCACCGAAGGGCCCTATGGCAACACCTTC.

This clonotype was counted ten times or more. The chain uses TRBV7-8 and TRBJ2-1; D may match TRBD1 or TRBD2 (5 bases each). This CDR3 comprises 15 residues. Germline CDR1 is SGHVS and CDR2 is FQNEAQ. V gave up 3 bases and J gave up 4 bases, with 13 bases separating them. Here the CDR3 reads CASSFRESAYNEQFF. The CDR3, as DNA: TGTGCCAGCAGCTTCAGGGAGAGCGCTTACAATGAGCAGTTCTTC.

V is TRBV5-1 and J is TRBJ1-2; D remains ambiguous. The germline V and J ends were trimmed by 3 bases and 6 bases, with 18 bases remaining between them. Germline V gene sequence: CDR1 SGHRS, CDR2 YFSETQ. There are 15 residues in the CDR3. The CDR3 nucleotides are TGCGCCAGCAGCTCCGAAGGCGCGACAAATAATGGCTACACCTTC. Translated: CASSSEGATNNGYTF.

This clonotype has a handful of counts. This sequence joins TRBV20-1 and TRBJ2-7, with 7 bases that match TRBD2. The germline CDR1 and CDR2 sequences are DFQATT and SNEGSKA (reference sequence). This CDR3 has 13 residues. Trimming removed 6 bases from V and 4 bases from J; junction bases left unmatched: 9. This CDR3 reads CSAKSGERYEQYF. CDR3 bases: TGCAGTGCCAAAAGCGGGGAGAGATACGAGCAGTACTTC.

This clonotype was detected a few times. The rearrangement uses TRBV5-6 and TRBJ2-1, with 10 bases aligning to TRBD2. From germline, CDR1 is SGHDT and CDR2 YYEEEE. The CDR3 runs to 15 residues. With 7 bases clipped from V and 1 base from J, the junction kept 5 bases outside the gene matches. CDR3 in DNA: TGTGCCAGCGGCCTAGCGGGGGTTTCCTACAATGAGCAGTTCTTC. The encoded protein is CASGLAGVSYNEQFF.

The V call is TRBV7-9, the J call TRBJ2-7; D is possibly TRBD1 or TRBD2 (6 bases each). Between the trimmed V and J ends, which lost 0 bases and 2 bases, there was a span of 11 bases. This CDR3 is built from 15 residues. Germline CDR1 and CDR2: SEHNR and FQNEAQ (reference sequence). The CDR3 DNA reads as TGTGCCAGCAGCTTAGCGCGGGACATACCCTACGAGCAGTACTTC. Translation gives CASSLARDIPYEQYF.

To note about this clonotype: Possible read error: a much larger clone is one base away. V and J are TRBV10-3 and TRBJ2-3; TRBD2 aligns across 9 bases. The germline V gene encodes CDR1 ENHRY and CDR2 SYGVKD. The CDR3 spans 14 residues. V shed 6 bases, J shed 1 base, and the junction held 2 bases outside the gene matches. The CDR3 here is CAISSSGGTDTQYF. Here the CDR3 DNA reads TGTGCCATCAGCTCTAGCGGGGGCACAGATACGCAGTATTTT.

This clonotype was detected ten times or more. This chain uses TRBV6-2 or TRBV6-3 with TRBJ2-7; D may be TRBD1 (5 bases). Deletions cut 6 bases from V and 4 bases from J, with 13 bases between. Looked up from germline, CDR1 is MNHEY and CDR2 is SVGEGT. The CDR3 consists of 13 residues. The CDR3, as DNA: TGTGCCAGCAGCGGAACAGGAAAATACGAGCAGTACTTC. The encoded protein is CASSGTGKYEQYF.